Presented here are 24 T cell receptor beta chains from one specimen sequenced in a study of blood T cell repertoires in COVID-19. Libraries were prepared by immunoSEQ multiplex PCR; TCRdb keeps only in-frame clonotypes and omits some of them. This table holds 130,000 to 150,000 clones, approximately 86% found once. Sequencing was performed on PBMCs or T cells enriched from blood (not recorded which). Source of these receptors: a woman aged 40 to 49 who had recovered from COVID-19.

This chain links TRBV3-1 (or the pseudogene TRBV3-2) with TRBJ2-3, with D perhaps matching TRBD1 (5 bases). This CDR3 is built from 16 residues. V was pared by 3 bases and J by 2 bases, with 15 bases between. The germline V gene encodes CDR1 LGHDT and CDR2 YNNKEL (reference sequence). CDR3 sequence: CASSQKQVPPTDTQYF. The CDR3 DNA reads TGTGCCAGCAGCCAGAAACAGGTTCCCCCCACAGATACGCAGTATTTT.

J is TRBJ2-1 and V is TRBV19; 10 nucleotides align to TRBD1. CDR1 LNHDA and CDR2 SQIVND come from the germline V gene (reference sequence). The CDR3 has 17 amino acids. V gave up 2 bases and J gave up 6 bases; unmatched junction bases: 10. DNA of the CDR3: TGTGCCAGTAGTATAAGGATGGGGACAGGGGTCATCAATGAGCAGTTCTTC. This encodes CASSIRMGTGVINEQFF.

The V call is TRBV12-3 or TRBV12-4, the J call TRBJ1-2; 9 nucleotides align to TRBD1. The J segment lost 4 bases and the V segment lost 7 bases, leaving 4 bases of the junction unmatched. The length of the CDR3 is 13 residues. The CDR3 is CASMTGGGYGYTF. The CDR3 nucleotides are TGTGCCAGCATGACAGGGGGGGGCTATGGCTACACCTTC.

The chain carries TRBV30 and TRBJ1-4; D unclear. Germline V gene sequence: CDR1 GTSNPN, CDR2 SVGIG (reference sequence). V was clipped by 4 bases and J by 4 bases, with 7 bases between them. CDR3 length: 12 residues. The CDR3 is CAWNRVNEKLFF. The CDR3 coding sequence is TGTGCCTGGAACCGGGTTAATGAAAAACTGTTTTTT.

The chain couples TRBV3-1 (or the pseudogene TRBV3-2) to TRBJ2-1; the match to TRBD2 covers 11 bases. The CDR3 runs to 17 residues. Germline assignment: CDR1 LGHDT and CDR2 YNNKEL (reference sequence). The junction had 11 bases not matched to a gene; V was cut back by 4 bases and J by 6 bases. CDR3 DNA sequence: TGTGCCAGCAGCCCCTCCCTTACTAGCGGGAGTTTCAATGAGCAGTTCTTC. It translates to CASSPSLTSGSFNEQFF.

The rearrangement links TRBV5-1 to TRBJ2-1, with 8 bases that match TRBD1. Unmatched junction bases numbered 6, after V lost 4 bases and J lost 6 bases. There are 14 residues in the CDR3. CDR1 and CDR2 (germline): SGHRS, YFSETQ. CDR3 in amino acids: CASSKDRAGNEQFF. CDR3 DNA: TGCGCCAGCAGCAAGGACAGGGCTGGCAATGAGCAGTTCTTC.

In its sample, this clone was seen a few times. The chain uses TRBV7-9 and TRBJ2-1, with no clear D. The CDR3 totals 13 residues. V was pared by 7 bases and J by 7 bases, with 14 bases between. Per germline, CDR1 SEHNR and CDR2 FQNEAQ (reference sequence). CDR3 region: CASTPQGRNEQFF. CDR3 nucleotides: TGTGCCAGCACCCCCCAAGGCAGGAATGAGCAGTTCTTC.

The sample holds a few counts of this clone. The chain combines TRBV5-1 with TRBJ1-3, with 9 bases fitting TRBD1. CDR3 length equals 15 residues. Trimming cost V 3 bases and J 11 bases; bases outside gene matches: 12. The germline V gene encodes CDR1 SGHRS and CDR2 YFSETQ. The CDR3 here is CASSSSYRQGDPIYF. In nucleotides, the CDR3 is TGCGCCAGCAGCTCGTCTTACCGACAGGGGGATCCCATATATTTT.

This chain links TRBV6-5 with TRBJ1-2; the D is unclear. From germline, CDR1 is MNHEY and CDR2 SVGAGI. V gave up 6 bases and J gave up 5 bases, with 10 bases separating them. The CDR3 runs 12 residues. CDR3 sequence: CASSLERYGYTF. The CDR3 DNA reads as TGTGCCAGCAGCCTTGAGCGTTATGGCTACACCTTC.

The V gene is TRBV19, the J gene TRBJ1-2; 9 bases line up with TRBD1. Germline V lookup: CDR1 LNHDA, CDR2 SQIVND (reference sequence). There are 14 residues in the CDR3. With 1 base clipped from V and 8 bases from J, the junction kept 5 bases outside the gene matches. CDR3 sequence: CASSIAGTGRGYTF. CDR3 nucleotide sequence: TGTGCCAGTAGTATAGCAGGGACAGGGAGAGGCTACACCTTC.

Here the CDR3 reads CASSAQGETTEAFF. The CDR3 DNA reads as TGTGCCAGCAGCGCTCAGGGGGAGACCACTGAAGCTTTCTTT. V and J are TRBV9 and TRBJ1-1, with 7 bases that match TRBD1. Trimming removed 3 bases from V and 4 bases from J; junction bases left unmatched: 6. There are 14 residues in the CDR3. Looked up from germline, CDR1 is SGDLS and CDR2 is YYNGEE.

The chain carries TRBV10-1 and TRBJ1-1, with TRBD1 identical over 7 bases. CDR3 length equals 12 residues. The J segment lost 6 bases and the V segment lost 2 bases, leaving 0 bases of the junction unmatched. Germline values: CDR1 WNHNN, CDR2 SYGVQD (reference sequence). In DNA form, the CDR3 reads TGCGCCAGCAGTGAGACAGGGGCTGAAGCTTTCTTT. It encodes CASSETGAEAFF.

This chain uses TRBV9 with TRBJ2-2, with TRBD1 matching 8 bases. V lost 5 bases and J lost 5; bases outside the gene matches: 8. CDR3 length equals 15 residues. CDR1 and CDR2 (germline): SGDLS, YYNGEE. The CDR3 region is CASSGQGVGTGELFF. CDR3 in DNA: TGTGCCAGCAGTGGACAGGGAGTGGGGACCGGGGAGCTGTTTTTT. Combining the CDR3 with reference TRBV9 and TRBJ2-2 gives the whole variable domain DSGVTQTPKHLITATGQRVTLRCSPRSGDLSVYWYQQSLDQGLQFLIQYYNGEERAKGNILERFSAQQFPDLHSELNLSSLELGDSALYFCASSGQGVGTGELFFGEGSRLTVL.

The chain recombines TRBV6-1 with TRBJ1-1; D is uncertain. V was trimmed by 4 bases and J by 0 bases, leaving 15 bases between them. This CDR3 region has 16 residues. Germline V gives CDR1 MNHNS, CDR2 SASEGT. The CDR3, as DNA: TGTGCCAGCAGTGTGCTTCACGGGGAAATGAACACTGAAGCTTTCTTT. Translation: CASSVLHGEMNTEAFF.

This chain connects TRBV7-2 to TRBJ2-1; TRBD1 might be the D (6 bases). The ends were cut back, 5 bases at V and 7 bases at J, with 9 bases in the middle. The CDR3 is 12 residues long. The germline V gene encodes CDR1 SGHTA and CDR2 FQGNSA. CDR3 coding DNA: TGTGCCAGCAGCCAAACAGGGAATGAGCAGTTCTTC. It codes for CASSQTGNEQFF.

This clone came up a few times. V and J are TRBV2 and TRBJ2-3; 8 nucleotides line up with TRBD2. Looked up from germline, CDR1 is SNHLY and CDR2 is FYNNEI. V lost 4 bases to trimming and J lost 5 bases; unmatched junction nucleotides: 14. This CDR3 comprises 17 residues. CDR3 in amino acids: CASSGLGSGRVEDTQYF. In DNA form, the CDR3 reads TGTGCCAGCAGTGGGCTTGGGAGCGGGAGAGTAGAAGATACGCAGTATTTT.

The rearrangement uses TRBV3-1 (or the pseudogene TRBV3-2) and TRBJ1-6; TRBD1 agrees at 9 bases. With V trimmed by 0 bases and J by 6 bases, 3 bases remained unmatched. The CDR3 has 16 residues. Germline values: CDR1 LGHDT, CDR2 YNNKEL (reference sequence). CDR3 loop: CASSQDWTGVNSPLHF. CDR3 DNA: TGTGCCAGCAGCCAAGATTGGACAGGGGTTAATTCACCCCTCCACTTT.

V usage is TRBV28 and J usage is TRBJ1-6; perhaps TRBD1 as D (6 bases). CDR1 MDHEN and CDR2 SYDVKM come from the germline V gene. This CDR3 spans 17 amino acids. Trimming removed 7 bases from V and 0 bases from J, with 16 bases in between. The CDR3 loop reads CASMDSRLSSYNSPLHF. CDR3 DNA: TGTGCCAGCATGGACAGCCGCCTTTCCTCCTATAATTCACCCCTCCACTTT.

V and J are TRBV11-1 and TRBJ2-7, with no clear D. The CDR3 consists of 15 residues. V lost 1 base and J 5 bases, leaving 15 bases between the germline ends. Per the germline V gene, CDR1 is SGHAT and CDR2 is FQDESV (reference sequence). The CDR3 region is CASSLGSTLIHEQYF. The CDR3 nucleotides are TGTGCCAGCAGCTTAGGGTCTACCCTCATCCACGAGCAGTACTTC.

CDR3 nucleotides: TGTGCCAGCAGCTACGATACTAGATCCGCCTACAATGAGCAGTTCTTC. Translated: CASSYDTRSAYNEQFF. The chain uses TRBV6-5 and TRBJ2-1, with D perhaps matching TRBD2 (5 bases). V was shortened by 6 bases and J by 2 bases, with 17 bases between the two germline ends. Germline values: CDR1 MNHEY, CDR2 SVGAGI. The CDR3 extends over 16 amino acids.

This chain joins TRBV5-1 and TRBJ2-7; possible D gene TRBD1, 6 bases. CDR3 size: 14 residues. In germline, CDR1 is SGHRS, CDR2 YFSETQ. The ends were cut back, 4 bases at V and 11 bases at J, with 22 bases in the middle. The CDR3, as DNA: TGCGCCAGCAGCCCTGGGGGTCAGGGGCAGCTTAAGTACTTC. Its protein product is CASSPGGQGQLKYF.

This clone was counted a few times. The chain joins TRBV19 to TRBJ2-2, with D possibly matching TRBD1 (5 bases). Germline-derived CDR1 and CDR2 are LNHDA and SQIVND (reference sequence). This CDR3 is 13 amino acids long. V was trimmed by 4 bases and J by 7 bases, leaving 10 bases between them. The CDR3 protein is CASSRGSGGELFF. The CDR3 bases are TGTGCCAGTAGTAGGGGCTCCGGCGGGGAGCTGTTTTTT.

This clone was seen ten or more times. The rearrangement uses TRBV10-3 and TRBJ1-2, with 7 bases fitting TRBD1. Germline trimming cut 6 bases from V and 6 bases from J; bases unmatched to any gene: 7. Germline V CDR1 and CDR2: ENHRY, SYGVKD. This CDR3 is 13 amino acids long. CDR3 loop: CAIRYRGGDGYTF. CDR3 DNA: TGTGCCATCAGGTACAGGGGCGGGGATGGCTACACCTTC.

The chain carries TRBV10-3 and TRBJ2-5; D perhaps matches TRBD2 (6 bases). The CDR3 has 12 residues. V lost 10 bases and J lost 1, with 10 bases in between. CDR1 is ENHRY and CDR2 is SYGVKD in the germline V gene. CDR3 protein: CASGTFQETQYF. The CDR3 bases are TGTGCCAGCGGGACTTTCCAAGAGACCCAGTACTTC.